The 15 T cell receptor beta chains below were found in one sample sequenced in a study of blood T cell repertoires in COVID-19. Assay used: immunoSEQ multiplex PCR; TCRdb lists only in-frame clones, some missing. The sample includes 90,000 to 100,000 clones, roughly four fifths of them seen just once. Sequencing was performed on peripheral blood. The receptor set was obtained from a man between 65 and 80 years old with acute or convalescent COVID-19.

V and J are TRBV3-1 (or the pseudogene TRBV3-2) and TRBJ2-7; tentative D call: TRBD2 (6 bases). Germline V gives CDR1 LGHDT, CDR2 YNNKEL (reference sequence). CDR3 size: 13 residues. Trimming took off 2 bases at V and 6 bases at J, with 11 bases between the two ends. The CDR3 loop reads CASSQRDFSEQYF. In nucleotides, the CDR3 is TGTGCCAGCAGCCAAAGGGACTTTTCCGAGCAGTACTTC.

This chain joins TRBV25-1 and TRBJ1-2, with D perhaps TRBD1 (6 bases). Germline-derived CDR1 and CDR2 are MGHDK and SYGVNS. V gave up 7 bases and J gave up 4 bases, with 7 bases separating them. This CDR3 region has 11 residues. CDR3 region: CASTGAYGYTF. CDR3 coding DNA: TGTGCCAGCACAGGGGCCTATGGCTACACCTTC.

This clone was seen once. V gene TRBV5-1 combines with J gene TRBJ1-1; 9 bases agree with TRBD1. CDR3 length: 13 amino acids. With 2 bases clipped from V and 9 bases from J, the junction kept 5 bases outside the gene matches. The germline gives CDR1 SGHRS, CDR2 YFSETQ. CDR3: CASSLDNRGQAFF. The CDR3 DNA reads TGCGCCAGCAGCTTAGATAACAGGGGGCAAGCTTTCTTT.

The rearrangement uses TRBV28 and TRBJ2-7, with 8 bases aligning to TRBD2. J lost 4 bases, V lost 1 base, and 12 bases had no gene match. Germline V gene sequence: CDR1 MDHEN, CDR2 SYDVKM. CDR3 length: 17 residues. This chain's CDR3 is CASSLSARTSTRYEQYF. CDR3 nucleotide sequence: TGTGCCAGCAGTTTATCGGCCCGGACTAGCACTCGATACGAGCAGTACTTC.

V usage is TRBV20-1 and J usage is TRBJ2-1; 10 bases agree with TRBD2. CDR3 length: 14 residues. Germline V gives CDR1 DFQATT, CDR2 SNEGSKA (reference sequence). V dropped 3 bases and J dropped 7; count of bases not matched to a gene: 6. The CDR3 DNA is TGCAGTGCTAGTGTCCAGCGGGGGGGTAATGAGCAGTTCTTC. Translating it yields CSASVQRGGNEQFF.

V usage is TRBV7-9 and J usage is TRBJ1-1, with D uncertain. The CDR3 covers 16 residues. V lost 3 bases and J 0 bases, leaving 14 bases between the germline ends. CDR1 is SEHNR and CDR2 is FQNEAQ in the germline V gene (reference sequence). CDR3 sequence: CASSLGTSIMNTEAFF. The CDR3 coding sequence is TGTGCCAGCAGCTTGGGCACGTCTATCATGAACACTGAAGCTTTCTTT.

The chain employs TRBV7-2 and TRBJ2-7, with a weak D call TRBD1 (5 bases). This CDR3 contains 18 residues. The V gene's germline CDR1 is SGHTA and CDR2 FQGNSA. The V gene lost 2 bases and the J gene lost 2 bases, with 22 bases spanning the gap. CDR3 sequence (DNA): TGTGCCAGCAGCTTAATTGGGGCCTCCGTGGACGGAACCTACGAGCAGTACTTC. Encoded protein: CASSLIGASVDGTYEQYF.

The rearrangement links TRBV13 to TRBJ1-2, with TRBD1 matching 8 bases. The ends lost 4 bases at V and 0 bases at J; junction bases unmatched: 4. The CDR3 has 15 residues. Germline CDR1 is PRHDT and CDR2 is FYEKMQ (reference sequence). In DNA, the CDR3 is TGTGCCAGCAGCTCCCGACAGGGGTCTAACTATGGCTACACCTTC. It codes for CASSSRQGSNYGYTF.

The chain combines TRBV6-5 with TRBJ1-1, with D possibly being TRBD1 (5 bases). The CDR3 spans 14 residues. The germline gives CDR1 MNHEY, CDR2 SVGAGI. V was cut by 6 bases and J by 5 bases, with 16 bases left in between. In DNA, the CDR3 is TGTGCCAGCAGGCGACGGGGGGTCAGAACTGAAGCTTTCTTT. As protein: CASRRRGVRTEAFF.

This clone appeared once. The chain's CDR3 is CASSSTGGTGANQQFF. CDR3 nucleotide sequence: TGTGCCAGCAGCTCAACCGGTGGGACAGGGGCAAATCAGCAGTTCTTC. This chain connects TRBV4-2 to TRBJ2-1; 10 bases match TRBD1. The germline V gene has CDR1 LGHNA and CDR2 YNFKEQ. The junction had 15 bases not matched to a gene; V was cut back by 5 bases and J by 11 bases. The length of the CDR3 is 16 residues.

The chain joins TRBV28 to TRBJ1-5; 8 bases fit TRBD1. Germline V lookup: CDR1 MDHEN, CDR2 SYDVKM. This CDR3 is built from 16 residues. With V trimmed by 1 base and J by 6 bases, 8 bases remained unmatched. CDR3 bases: TGTGCCAGCAGTTTATCTTTAGGTACAGGGGGTCAGCCCCAGCATTTT. Translating gives CASSLSLGTGGQPQHF.

The V call is TRBV12-3 or TRBV12-4, the J call TRBJ1-1; no clear D gene. Trimming removed 3 bases at V and 6 bases at J, with 11 bases between. The CDR3 has 13 amino acids. Written as DNA, the CDR3 is TGTGCCAGCAGTTTCCGAGGGAAGGCTGAAGCTTTCTTT. Residues: CASSFRGKAEAFF.

The J gene is TRBJ2-1, the V gene TRBV6-2 or TRBV6-3; TRBD2 matches at 10 bases. CDR1 and CDR2 from the germline V gene are MNHEY and SVGEGT. The V gene end was trimmed by 4 bases and the J gene end by 4 bases; junction bases not matched to a gene: 10. The CDR3 is 17 residues long. CDR3 coding DNA: TGTGCCAGCAGTTTCGACCCAAGCGGGAGGGATTACAATGAGCAGTTCTTC. Translating it yields CASSFDPSGRDYNEQFF.

The chain couples TRBV30 to TRBJ1-2; D gene uncertain. CDR1 and CDR2 (germline): GTSNPN, SVGIG (reference sequence). Trimming cost V 0 bases and J 4 bases, with 9 bases left between them. The length of the CDR3 is 13 residues. This CDR3 is CAWSVPVFYGYTF. The CDR3 DNA is TGTGCCTGGAGTGTACCGGTGTTCTATGGCTACACCTTC. Based on the CDR3 plus reference TRBV30 and TRBJ1-2, the full variable domain is SQTIHQWPATLVQPVGSPLSLECTVEGTSNPNLYWYRQAAGRGLQLLFYSVGIGQISSEVPQNLSASRPQDRQFILSSKKLLLSDSGFYLCAWSVPVFYGYTFGSGTRLTVV.

V usage is TRBV11-2 and J usage is TRBJ2-4; 8 nucleotides agree with TRBD2. Germline assignment: CDR1 SGHAT and CDR2 FQNNGV. The CDR3 totals 18 residues. The ends lost 0 bases at V and 4 bases at J; junction bases unmatched: 11. CDR3 region: CASSLDFSSGTRKNIQYF. CDR3 bases: TGTGCCAGCAGCTTAGATTTTAGTTCAGGGACTAGGAAAAACATTCAGTACTTC.